This T cell receptor (beta chain) was profiled in a study of T cells after yellow fever vaccination. MiXCR, run by TCRdb on the 5' RACE reads, gives a single entry per CDR3 protein. The sample includes some 250,000 distinct CDR3 sequences, more than 3.5% of them seen just once. The trim removed 2 bases at V and 3 bases at J, leaving 7 bases unmatched. Germline V gene data show CDR1 as ENHRY and CDR2 as SYGVKD. The CDR3 extends over 16 amino acids. The sample holds many counts of this clonotype. V and J are TRBV10-3 and TRBJ2-3; 8 bases align to TRBD1. The clonotype comes from a man between 18 and 35 years old who received the YFV17D yellow fever vaccine. The material sequenced was PBMCs, taken 15 days after the yellow fever booster vaccination. The CDR3 region has the DNA TGTGCCATCAGTGAGCCTAGACAGGGGAAGACAGATACGCAGTATTTT. Its protein is CAISEPRQGKTDTQYF.